This T cell receptor beta chain is drawn from a study of cytomegalovirus exposure and HLA in healthy donors. Study-wide results and caveats: In a later analysis, TCR beta V- and J-gene trimming was associated with a missense DCLRE1C variant.

The CDR3 spans 16 residues. The V gene's germline CDR1 is MNHEY and CDR2 SVGAGI. V gave up 0 bases and J gave up 1 base, with 12 bases separating them. To note about this clone: Antigen specificity is unknown.

Primers for the PCR totalled 60 Vbeta and 13 Jbeta. Only in-frame clones appear in the TCRdb table, and some are missing; sequencing was by immunoSEQ multiplex PCR. The data contain approximately 100,000 clones, 75% to 85% of them seen just once; the ten biggest clones take up approximately 10%. These donors counted as nominally healthy when sampled, but unrecorded immune exposures were likely. The chain employs TRBV6-5 and TRBJ1-1; D is undetermined. The source of this sequence is a man aged 18 to 30 in good health and CMV-seropositive. The sequenced sample consisted of PBMCs. CDR3 loop: CASSYSIGAPNTEAFF. Here the CDR3 DNA reads TGTGCCAGCAGTTACTCGATCGGAGCCCCGAACACTGAAGCTTTCTTT.